In its sample, the clone carrying this T cell receptor beta chain was seen many times. The sample comes from a study of spatial heterogeneity in lung cancer. TCR cDNA molecules were tagged individually, and each one carried a unique molecular identifier. One entry per CDR3 protein results from TCRdb running MiXCR on the 5' RACE reads. The sample consists of roughly 8,000 distinct CDR3 sequences, 6.5% to 8% of them appearing once. Trimming shortened V by 5 bases and J by 5 bases, and 17 bases separated the two germline ends. The CDR3 totals 15 residues. Per germline, CDR1 SGHAT and CDR2 FQNNGV. Time point here: sample taken at primary tumor resection. No cells were sorted before sequencing. The whole RNA sequenced was extracted from tumor, nontumor lung or frozen PBMC.

The rearrangement uses TRBV11-2 and TRBJ2-3; D ambiguous. The starting material was PBMCs, obtained at surgery. The receptor was isolated from a female donor with early-stage non-small cell lung cancer. This chain's CDR3 is CASSGRRTNGDTQYF. The CDR3 DNA reads TGTGCCAGCAGCGGCCGACGGACGAACGGAGATACGCAGTATTTT.